A single sample gave rise to the 15 T cell receptor beta chains below, sequenced in a study of blood T cell repertoires in COVID-19. Only in-frame clones appear in the TCRdb table, and some are missing; sequencing was by immunoSEQ multiplex PCR. The data contain 200,000 to 250,000 clones, 84% of them seen just once; the ten biggest clones take up more than 9%. The sequenced sample was peripheral blood. Source of these receptors: a man in his forties or fifties with active or convalescent COVID-19.

This chain links TRBV28 with TRBJ2-3, with 7 bases matching TRBD1. The CDR3 contains 15 residues. V dropped 6 bases and J dropped 5; count of bases not matched to a gene: 11. The V gene's germline CDR1 is MDHEN and CDR2 SYDVKM. CDR3 DNA: TGTGCCAGCAGACAAGGGGGCGGCGCGGGAGATACGCAGTATTTT. Encoded protein: CASRQGGGAGDTQYF.

The rearrangement joins TRBV5-1 to TRBJ2-1; a possible D gene is TRBD1 (5 bases). CDR3 length: 15 amino acids. V dropped 0 bases and J dropped 2 bases, with 9 bases sitting between them. From germline, CDR1 is SGHRS and CDR2 YFSETQ. The CDR3 protein is CASSLVQGAYNEQFF. CDR3 in DNA: TGCGCCAGCAGCTTGGTGCAGGGCGCCTACAATGAGCAGTTCTTC.

The chain recombines TRBV7-3 with TRBJ2-5, with D perhaps matching TRBD1 (5 bases). Germline V lookup: CDR1 SGHTA, CDR2 FQGTGA. V dropped 3 bases and J dropped 2 bases, with 10 bases sitting between them. The CDR3 has 14 amino acids. The CDR3: CASSLQGPQETQYF. Here the CDR3 DNA reads TGTGCCAGCAGCTTGCAGGGCCCTCAAGAGACCCAGTACTTC.

J is TRBJ2-1 and V is TRBV6-6; D might be TRBD2 (6 bases). Germline-derived CDR1 and CDR2 are MNHNY and SVGAGI (reference sequence). The CDR3 is 15 residues long. Trimming left V 3 bases short and J 2 bases short, with 11 bases between. The CDR3 loop reads CASSYRRETYNEQFF. In nucleotides, the CDR3 is TGTGCCAGCAGTTATAGGAGGGAAACCTACAATGAGCAGTTCTTC.

The chain employs TRBV10-3 and TRBJ2-3; weak D call: TRBD1 (5 bases). CDR1 and CDR2 (germline): ENHRY, SYGVKD. V lost 7 bases and J lost 1, with 9 bases in between. CDR3 size: 13 residues. The chain's CDR3 is CAIKGQGTDTQYF. CDR3 sequence (DNA): TGTGCCATCAAGGGGCAGGGCACAGATACGCAGTATTTT.

The table lists this clone with a few counts. The chain combines TRBV5-6 with TRBJ1-6; tentatively, D is TRBD1 (6 bases). Germline V gene sequence: CDR1 SGHDT, CDR2 YYEEEE. Between the trimmed V and J ends, which lost 4 bases and 6 bases, there was a span of 20 bases. This CDR3 is 17 amino acids long. The CDR3 here is CASSPGVGARPNSPLHF. In DNA form, the CDR3 reads TGTGCCAGCAGCCCCGGCGTGGGGGCCCGTCCTAATTCACCCCTCCACTTT.

The chain employs TRBV11-3 and TRBJ2-2, with 8 bases lining up with TRBD2. The CDR3 totals 17 residues. Germline CDR1 reads SGHNT; CDR2 reads YENEEA. J gave up 0 bases and V 1 base, and 4 bases lay outside the gene matches. The DNA for the CDR3 is TGTGCCAGCAGCTTAGTGGCGGGGGGACCGAACACCGGGGAGCTGTTTTTT. It encodes CASSLVAGGPNTGELFF.

The chain links TRBV24-1 to TRBJ2-1; TRBD1 matches at 9 bases. CDR3 length: 17 amino acids. V lost 0 bases and J lost 6; bases outside the gene matches: 8. Germline assignment: CDR1 KGHDR and CDR2 SFDVKD. The CDR3 DNA reads as TGTGCCACCAGTGATTTGGCGACAGGGGGGGGGTCCAATGAGCAGTTCTTC. It yields the protein CATSDLATGGGSNEQFF.

This clone was counted only a few times. The rearrangement joins TRBV7-8 to TRBJ1-1; weak D call: TRBD1 (5 bases). Per germline, CDR1 SGHVS and CDR2 FQNEAQ. V was clipped by 5 bases and J by 4 bases, with 17 bases between them. This CDR3 contains 15 residues. The CDR3 reads CASSPNRQSGTEAFF. DNA of the CDR3: TGTGCCAGCAGCCCGAACCGACAGTCGGGCACTGAAGCTTTCTTT. The full variable domain, its missing parts supplied by reference TRBV7-8 and TRBJ1-1, is GAGVSQSPRYKVAKRGQDVALRCDPISGHVSLFWYQQALGQGPEFLTYFQNEAQLDKSGLPSDRFFAERPEGSVSTLKIQRTQQEDSAVYLCASSPNRQSGTEAFFGQGTRLTVV.

The chain links TRBV19 to TRBJ1-1; weak D call: TRBD1 (6 bases). The V gene's germline CDR1 is LNHDA and CDR2 SQIVND (reference sequence). The CDR3 runs to 15 residues. V gave up 9 bases and J gave up 3 bases, with 20 bases separating them. Written as DNA, the CDR3 is TGTGCCAGCTACCCTCCTCAGGGGCGCGACACTGAAGCTTTCTTT. Its protein product is CASYPPQGRDTEAFF.

Points on this clone: One end of the junction varies from germline; a read error may be responsible. The J gene is TRBJ2-1, the V gene TRBV2; D is unresolved. This CDR3 is 14 amino acids long. CDR1 SNHLY and CDR2 FYNNEI come from the germline V gene. The CDR3 is CASMGYHSDNEQFF. The DNA of the CDR3 is TGTGCCAGCATGGGCTACCACTCCGACAATGAGCAGTTCTTC.

The chain couples TRBV5-1 to TRBJ2-1; D is possibly TRBD2 (6 bases). CDR1 is SGHRS, CDR2 YFSETQ, per germline. This CDR3 region has 13 residues. The ends were cut back, 4 bases at V and 7 bases at J, with 12 bases in the middle. The CDR3 DNA reads TGCGCCAGCAGCCTAGCGCCCGGAAATGAGCAGTTCTTC. This codes for CASSLAPGNEQFF.

This chain links TRBV10-3 with TRBJ1-5; D may be TRBD1 (6 bases). V dropped 6 bases and J dropped 0 bases, with 12 bases sitting between them. Per germline, CDR1 ENHRY and CDR2 SYGVKD. The CDR3 consists of 15 residues. CDR3 in DNA: TGTGCCATCAGCCAGGGGATTTATAGCAATCAGCCCCAGCATTTT. Its translation: CAISQGIYSNQPQHF.

The chain combines TRBV6-2 or TRBV6-3 with TRBJ2-7; TRBD2 matches at 10 bases. V dropped 2 bases and J dropped 5; count of bases not matched to a gene: 3. There are 14 residues in the CDR3. The germline V gene encodes CDR1 MNHEY and CDR2 SVGEGT. The CDR3, as DNA: TGTGCCAGCAGTTACGTAGGGACTAGCGACGAGCAGTACTTC. Translated, it gives CASSYVGTSDEQYF.

V usage is TRBV14 and J usage is TRBJ2-3; D is unresolved. Germline V gene lookup returns CDR1 SGHDN and CDR2 FVKESK. The CDR3 has 19 amino acids. Trimming removed 0 bases from V and 2 bases from J, with 21 bases in between. The CDR3 nucleotides read TGTGCCAGCAGCCAAGACAGAAGGAACAGCTGGGTATCCACAGATACGCAGTATTTT. Protein: CASSQDRRNSWVSTDTQYF.